This T cell receptor (beta chain) was retrieved from a study of cytomegalovirus exposure and HLA in healthy donors. With 60 Vbeta and 13 Jbeta primers, the PCR was carried out. The protocol was immunoSEQ multiplex PCR, while the TCRdb copy is restricted to in-frame clones and leaves out a portion. In the table there are 110,000 or so clones, over 65% of which are singletons. This receptor was obtained from a woman between 25 and 40 years old in good health and CMV-seropositive. The sample was PBMCs.

The CDR3 nucleotides read TGTGCCAGCAGCGTAGATGATTCTCGCGGAGCCTACGAGCAGTACTTC. This sequence encodes CASSVDDSRGAYEQYF. V and J are TRBV9 and TRBJ2-7; D gene unclear. In germline, CDR1 is SGDLS, CDR2 YYNGEE. The CDR3 is 16 amino acids. V lost 0 bases to trimming and J lost 2 bases, with 15 bases between them.